In its sample, the clone carrying this TCR beta chain was seen once. This sample is drawn from a study of blood T cell repertoires in COVID-19. Study summary: PBMCs, B-cell-depleted T cells, or T cells provided the cDNA or gDNA that made up the material.

Patients at the Seattle site were enrolled during active infection and followed longitudinally. V lost 6 bases and J 4 bases, leaving 12 bases between the germline ends. The CDR3 runs 13 residues. Germline CDR1 MDHEN, CDR2 SYDVKM. Method: immunoSEQ multiplex PCR; TCRdb's copy keeps in-frame clones and lacks some. The table records about 150,000 clones, roughly 86% of them present only once. Sequencing was done on a sample of peripheral blood. This sequence was found in a woman aged 80 or over with COVID-19, enrolled during active disease. The V and J genes are TRBV28 and TRBJ1-1; D might be TRBD1 (5 bases). CDR3 in DNA: TGTGCCAGCAGAAAGTGGGGGGGCACTGAAGCTTTCTTT. Amino acid sequence: CASRKWGGTEAFF.